This T cell receptor (beta chain) was recorded in a study of T cell responses to AZD1222 COVID-19 vaccine. Study conclusions and caveats: Mostly white British, mostly female donors; authors suggested clonal diversity may be underestimated.

The V end was cut by 0 bases, the J end by 10 bases, with 25 bases between. The CDR3 covers 19 residues. Using immunoSEQ multiplex PCR, the repertoire was profiled, and TCRdb retains in-frame clones only, with some absent. Here the sample spans 130,000 to 150,000 clones, 91% being singletons. About this clone: Its matching antigen is unknown.

This specimen consisted of peripheral blood, obtained on day 0 of AZD1222 vaccination. This clonotype was sampled from an adult in good health. The rearrangement joins TRBV23-1 to TRBJ1-6, with D perhaps TRBD1 (5 bases). TRBV23-1 is classed as an ORF, of uncertain function. Written as DNA, the CDR3 is TGCGCCAGCAGTCAATCGAGGAGGGGTTCTACCGGCCCGGGATCACCCCTCCACTTT. Protein product: CASSQSRRGSTGPGSPLHF.